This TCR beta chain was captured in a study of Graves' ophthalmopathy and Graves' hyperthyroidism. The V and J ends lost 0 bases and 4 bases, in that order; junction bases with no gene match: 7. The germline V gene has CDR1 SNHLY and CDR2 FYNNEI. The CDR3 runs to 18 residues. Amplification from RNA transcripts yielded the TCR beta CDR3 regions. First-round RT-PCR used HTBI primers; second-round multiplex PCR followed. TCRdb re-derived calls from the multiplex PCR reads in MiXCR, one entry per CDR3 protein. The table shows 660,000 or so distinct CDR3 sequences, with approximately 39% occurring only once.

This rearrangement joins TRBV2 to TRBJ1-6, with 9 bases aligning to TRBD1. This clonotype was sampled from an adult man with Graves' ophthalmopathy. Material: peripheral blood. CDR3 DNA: TGTGCCAGCAGTGAAGCGGGCCAGGGACAGGGTTATAATTCACCCCTCCACTTT. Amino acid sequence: CASSEAGQGQGYNSPLHF. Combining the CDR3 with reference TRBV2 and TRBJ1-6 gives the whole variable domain EPEVTQTPSHQVTQMGQEVILRCVPISNHLYFYWYRQILGQKVEFLVSFYNNEISEKSEIFDDQFSVERPDGSNFTLKIRSTKLEDSAMYFCASSEAGQGQGYNSPLHFGNGTRLTVT.